Presented here are 15 T cell receptor beta chains from one specimen sequenced in a study of blood T cell repertoires in COVID-19. TCRdb's copy holds only in-frame clones and misses some; the assay was immunoSEQ multiplex PCR. The data contain roughly 240,000 clones, roughly 84% of them singletons. Sequencing used peripheral blood. Receptor source: a man aged 40-55 years who had recovered from COVID-19.

This clone was counted once. This chain links TRBV7-6 with TRBJ2-7, with 7 bases that match TRBD1. The germline V gene has CDR1 SGHVS and CDR2 FNYEAQ. The V segment lost 1 base and the J segment 5 bases; nucleotides outside the gene matches: 2. The CDR3 sequence is 13 residues long. The CDR3 DNA reads TGTGCCAGCAGCTTAGGAGACAGGGACGAGCAGTACTTC. As protein: CASSLGDRDEQYF.

This rearrangement joins TRBV30 to TRBJ1-1; TRBD1 agrees at 12 bases. Germline trimming cut 4 bases from V and 6 bases from J; bases unmatched to any gene: 15. The CDR3 contains 17 residues. Germline loops: CDR1 GTSNPN, CDR2 SVGIG (reference sequence). The CDR3 protein is CAWNPRGGDRGRPEAFF. The CDR3 region has the DNA TGTGCCTGGAACCCGCGAGGAGGGGACAGGGGGCGTCCTGAAGCTTTCTTT.

This chain uses TRBV19 with TRBJ2-6; possible D gene TRBD2, 5 bases. The germline V and J ends were trimmed by 5 bases and 2 bases, with 13 bases remaining between them. CDR3 size: 16 residues. From germline, CDR1 is LNHDA and CDR2 SQIVND (reference sequence). The CDR3 here is CASSARREAGANVLTF. Written as DNA, the CDR3 is TGTGCCAGTAGTGCCCGACGGGAAGCTGGGGCCAACGTCCTGACTTTC.

The V call is TRBV27, the J call TRBJ2-1, with 10 bases matching TRBD2. The CDR3 length is 15 residues. The V gene's germline CDR1 is MNHEY and CDR2 SMNVEV (reference sequence). After removal of 2 bases from V and 7 bases from J, the junction contained 5 bases not matched to a gene. CDR3 loop: CASSLGLADGNEQFF. DNA of the CDR3: TGTGCCAGCAGTTTAGGACTAGCGGATGGTAATGAGCAGTTCTTC.

The chain couples TRBV4-1 to TRBJ2-1; D gene uncertain. The ends were cut back, 0 bases at V and 5 bases at J, with 5 bases in the middle. The CDR3 has 13 amino acids. Germline CDR1 and CDR2: MGHRA and YSYEKL. CDR3 loop: CASSQDRDNEQFF. Written as DNA, the CDR3 is TGCGCCAGCAGCCAAGATCGCGACAATGAGCAGTTCTTC.

The chain recombines TRBV7-9 with TRBJ1-2; no firm D call. The length of the CDR3 is 16 residues. V gave up 5 bases and J gave up 0 bases, with 16 bases separating them. CDR1 is SEHNR and CDR2 is FQNEAQ in the germline V gene (reference sequence). The CDR3: CASSHQRDRANYGYTF. The CDR3 DNA reads as TGTGCCAGCAGCCACCAGAGGGATCGGGCTAACTATGGCTACACCTTC.

V is TRBV28 and J is TRBJ1-1, with D maybe TRBD1 (5 bases). V was cut by 11 bases and J by 4 bases, with 14 bases left in between. The CDR3 length is 12 residues. Germline assignment: CDR1 MDHEN and CDR2 SYDVKM. Written as DNA, the CDR3 is TGTGCCGGTCTAAGGGGTGGCACTGAAGCTTTCTTT. The encoded protein is CAGLRGGTEAFF.

This sequence joins TRBV4-1 and TRBJ2-7, with a possible D match to TRBD2 (6 bases). CDR1 is MGHRA, CDR2 YSYEKL, per germline. The CDR3 covers 13 residues. V lost 4 bases and J 3 bases, leaving 10 bases between the germline ends. The DNA of the CDR3 is TGCGCCAGCAGCCGGGGGGACGGCTACGAGCAGTACTTC. This encodes CASSRGDGYEQYF.

The V call is TRBV5-1, the J call TRBJ1-2; D ambiguous. Trimming took 7 bases from V and 8 from J, leaving 18 bases between them. The CDR3 is 13 residues long. Germline CDR1 SGHRS, CDR2 YFSETQ. DNA of the CDR3: TGCGCCAGCTCCTTCGGGTCGGTCGGGGGCTACACCTTC. Translation: CASSFGSVGGYTF. Full variable domain (rest looked up from reference TRBV5-1 and TRBJ1-2): KAGVTQTPRYLIKTRGQQVTLSCSPISGHRSVSWYQQTPGQGLQFLFEYFSETQRNKGNFPGRFSGRQFSNSRSEMNVSTLELGDSALYLCASSFGSVGGYTFGSGTRLTVV.

This clone came up a few times. The chain links TRBV4-1 to TRBJ1-6; 10 positions match TRBD1. V shed 3 bases, J shed 9 bases, and the junction held 2 bases outside the gene matches. The CDR3 is made up of 14 amino acids. CDR1 and CDR2 (germline): MGHRA, YSYEKL. CDR3 region: CASSQDRGSSPLHF. The CDR3 DNA is TGCGCCAGCAGCCAGGACAGGGGGAGTTCACCCCTCCACTTT.

This rearrangement joins TRBV6-2 or TRBV6-3 to TRBJ1-2; perhaps TRBD1 as D (6 bases). The CDR3 runs to 14 residues. V was pared by 2 bases and J by 4 bases, with 11 bases between. CDR1 is MNHEY and CDR2 is SVGEGT in the germline V gene. The CDR3 spells CASSYLQGIYGYTF. Written as DNA, the CDR3 is TGTGCCAGCAGTTACCTACAGGGTATCTATGGCTACACCTTC.

This clone was picked up a small number of times. V gene TRBV6-5 combines with J gene TRBJ2-7; D unclear. This CDR3 comprises 13 residues. Germline loops: CDR1 MNHEY, CDR2 SVGAGI. Between the trimmed V and J ends, which lost 6 bases and 2 bases, there was a span of 11 bases. The CDR3 sequence: CASSLDGTYEQYF. As DNA, the CDR3 is TGTGCCAGCAGCCTAGACGGTACCTACGAGCAGTACTTC.

V usage is TRBV11-2 and J usage is TRBJ1-1, with 10 bases that match TRBD1. Germline V gene sequence: CDR1 SGHAT, CDR2 FQNNGV. The CDR3 contains 16 residues. V trimming: 3 bases; J trimming: 8 bases; junction bases outside the gene matches: 12. This CDR3 reads CASSFLGGQGKFEAFF. The CDR3 coding sequence is TGTGCCAGCAGCTTCTTGGGGGGACAGGGGAAGTTCGAAGCTTTCTTT.

The chain has TRBV25-1 and TRBJ1-1, with TRBD1 identical over 7 bases. CDR3 size: 16 residues. V shed 7 bases, J shed 1 base, and the junction held 12 bases outside the gene matches. In germline, CDR1 is MGHDK, CDR2 SYGVNS. In DNA, the CDR3 is TGTGCCAGCATCTCGACAGGGCAGCCTGAGAACACTGAAGCTTTCTTT. Translated, it gives CASISTGQPENTEAFF.

The chain has TRBV4-3 and TRBJ2-3; 8 bases are a match to TRBD1. The J segment lost 6 bases and the V segment lost 2 bases, leaving 13 bases of the junction unmatched. Per the germline V gene, CDR1 is LGHNA and CDR2 is YSLEER. This CDR3 has 17 amino acids. The CDR3 DNA sequence: TGCGCCAGCAGCCAATCCGCCGGTGGGACAGGTTCGGATACGCAGTATTTT. The encoded protein is CASSQSAGGTGSDTQYF.